One sample yielded the 17 T cell receptor beta chains listed below, sequenced in a study of T cells after yellow fever vaccination. One entry per CDR3 protein, called by TCRdb with MiXCR from the 5' RACE reads. The table records fewer than 350,000 distinct CDR3 sequences, around 4% of them present only once. The source was PBMCs, collected on the day of the yellow fever booster vaccination. The receptors come from a man aged 18-30 years who received the YFV17D yellow fever vaccine.

J is TRBJ2-1 and V is TRBV12-3 or TRBV12-4; D is uncertain. V was cut by 6 bases and J by 8 bases, with 11 bases left in between. This CDR3 is 12 amino acids long. The DNA of the CDR3 is TGTGCCAGCAGGACTTCGGGCGATGAGCAGTTCTTC. It encodes CASRTSGDEQFF.

Ten or more counts support this clonotype. This chain links TRBV29-1 with TRBJ2-1; 7 positions match TRBD2. Unmatched junction bases numbered 6, after V lost 4 bases and J lost 6 bases. Germline V gene lookup returns CDR1 SQVTM and CDR2 ANQGSEA. The CDR3 consists of 13 residues. CDR3 sequence (DNA): TGCAGCGTTGGTCTAGCGGACTTCAATGAGCAGTTCTTC. This gives the protein CSVGLADFNEQFF.

This clonotype occurred many times. The chain links TRBV7-6 to TRBJ2-7; 7 nucleotides align to TRBD1. Germline V gives CDR1 SGHVS, CDR2 FNYEAQ. Trimming removed 11 bases from V and 6 bases from J; junction bases left unmatched: 16. The CDR3 contains 14 residues. Here the CDR3 DNA reads TGTGCCGTTCCGTTGGACAGGAGGACTTCCGAGCAGTACTTC. This codes for CAVPLDRRTSEQYF.

In this sample, this clonotype turned up many times. This rearrangement joins TRBV20-1 to TRBJ2-1; tentatively, D is TRBD1 (6 bases). This CDR3 spans 14 amino acids. V dropped 0 bases and J dropped 10 bases, with 16 bases sitting between them. Per the germline V gene, CDR1 is DFQATT and CDR2 is SNEGSKA (reference sequence). CDR3 sequence (DNA): TGCAGTGCTAGAGATATGATGTGGGGGCGGGAGCAGTTCTTC. Its translation is CSARDMMWGREQFF.

This clonotype was counted at least ten times. This CDR3 reads CASSTDRGGGYTF. The CDR3, as DNA: TGCGCCAGCAGCACGGACAGGGGAGGTGGCTACACCTTC. This sequence joins TRBV5-1 and TRBJ1-2; 9 nucleotides line up with TRBD1. This CDR3 comprises 13 residues. Per germline, CDR1 SGHRS and CDR2 YFSETQ. V trimming: 4 bases; J trimming: 7 bases; junction bases outside the gene matches: 5.

This clonotype has at least ten counts. The V and J genes are TRBV7-9 and TRBJ2-2, with a weak D call TRBD1 (6 bases). The V and J ends lost 2 bases and 4 bases respectively, with 11 bases between them. The germline gives CDR1 SEHNR, CDR2 FQNEAQ (reference sequence). CDR3 length: 15 amino acids. This chain's CDR3 is CASSLQGFGTGELFF. The CDR3, as DNA: TGTGCCAGCAGCTTACAGGGGTTCGGCACCGGGGAGCTGTTTTTT.

This clonotype was counted many times. The chain is built from TRBV6-6 and TRBJ1-6; no firm D call. The CDR3 extends over 16 amino acids. Trimming shortened V by 5 bases and J by 3 bases, and 14 bases separated the two germline ends. The germline V gene encodes CDR1 MNHNY and CDR2 SVGAGI (reference sequence). In nucleotides, the CDR3 is TGTGCCAGCAGTCTCTCGGCTACATTCTATAATTCACCCCTCCACTTT. It codes for CASSLSATFYNSPLHF.

This clonotype showed up many times. The rearrangement joins TRBV6-1 to TRBJ1-5; D remains unclear. This CDR3 is built from 14 residues. V lost 4 bases and J lost 0, with 7 bases in between. Germline V lookup: CDR1 MNHNS, CDR2 SASEGT. CDR3 protein: CASSVGDSNQPQHF. The CDR3 region has the DNA TGTGCCAGCAGTGTGGGTGATAGCAATCAGCCCCAGCATTTT.

The sample holds many counts of this clonotype. This sequence joins TRBV29-1 and TRBJ2-1; 9 bases line up with TRBD2. CDR3 length: 15 residues. Per the germline V gene, CDR1 is SQVTM and CDR2 is ANQGSEA. V dropped 0 bases and J dropped 9; count of bases not matched to a gene: 9. DNA of the CDR3: TGCAGCGTTGAAGATCAGGAGCGGGGGGTGCCTGAGCAGTTCTTC. Translated, it gives CSVEDQERGVPEQFF.

This clonotype was detected only a few times. The chain joins TRBV20-1 to TRBJ1-5; weak D call: TRBD1 (6 bases). V was trimmed by 3 bases and J by 4 bases, leaving 13 bases between them. The CDR3 length is 14 residues. CDR1 and CDR2 from the germline V gene are DFQATT and SNEGSKA (reference sequence). CDR3 coding DNA: TGCAGTGCTAGGGCCGGGGGGCCTAATCAGCCCCAGCATTTT. Protein: CSARAGGPNQPQHF.

The V gene is TRBV6-2 or TRBV6-3, the J gene TRBJ1-1; D gene uncertain. This CDR3 contains 12 residues. Germline lookup yields CDR1 MNHEY and CDR2 SVGEGT. V dropped 6 bases and J dropped 4 bases, with 9 bases sitting between them. This CDR3 reads CASRVRGTEAFF. Written as DNA, the CDR3 is TGTGCCAGCAGGGTAAGAGGCACTGAAGCTTTCTTT.

This clonotype was observed a few times. The rearrangement uses TRBV6-6 and TRBJ1-2; D ambiguous. The CDR3 runs to 13 residues. V lost 11 bases and J 2 bases, leaving 15 bases between the germline ends. Germline V gene lookup returns CDR1 MNHNY and CDR2 SVGAGI (reference sequence). The CDR3, as DNA: TGTGCCGCCAGACTGACGGTGAACTATGGCTACACCTTC. It yields the protein CAARLTVNYGYTF.

This clonotype came up many times. The rearrangement uses TRBV20-1 and TRBJ1-3; 8 nucleotides match TRBD1. CDR1 DFQATT and CDR2 SNEGSKA come from the germline V gene (reference sequence). The junction had 4 bases not matched to a gene; V was cut back by 3 bases and J by 3 bases. The CDR3 runs 14 residues. CDR3 protein: CSARDREYGNTIYF. Written as DNA, the CDR3 is TGCAGTGCTAGGGACAGGGAGTATGGAAACACCATATATTTT.

This chain uses TRBV20-1 with TRBJ1-2; tentative D call: TRBD1 (5 bases). In germline, CDR1 is DFQATT, CDR2 SNEGSKA (reference sequence). The CDR3 length is 13 residues. V lost 3 bases to trimming and J lost 4 bases, with 12 bases between them. The CDR3 protein is CSARDTTSYGYTF. DNA for the CDR3: TGCAGTGCTAGGGACACGACCTCCTATGGCTACACCTTC.

This clonotype was detected many times. This chain links TRBV6-5 with TRBJ2-7; 8 nucleotides agree with TRBD1. The ends lost 6 bases at V and 1 base at J; junction bases unmatched: 8. The CDR3 contains 15 residues. The germline V gene has CDR1 MNHEY and CDR2 SVGAGI. CDR3 sequence reads: CASRQGQGASYEQYF. The CDR3 coding sequence is TGTGCCAGCAGGCAAGGCCAGGGGGCATCCTACGAGCAGTACTTC.

The genes are TRBV7-2 and TRBJ1-2; D is unclear. The germline CDR1 and CDR2 sequences are SGHTA and FQGNSA. V was shortened by 4 bases and J by 7 bases, with 7 bases between the two germline ends. The CDR3 loop spans 11 amino acids. The CDR3 DNA reads as TGTGCCAGCAGCTCCCGCCTTGGCTACACCTTC. Translated, it gives CASSSRLGYTF.

This clonotype came up many times. The chain employs TRBV5-1 and TRBJ2-1; 16 bases line up with TRBD2. The CDR3 covers 19 residues. V dropped 4 bases and J dropped 4; count of bases not matched to a gene: 11. Per the germline V gene, CDR1 is SGHRS and CDR2 is YFSETQ. CDR3 in amino acids: CASSPRTGTSGGAYNEQFF. The CDR3 nucleotides read TGCGCCAGCAGCCCACGTACCGGGACTAGCGGGGGGGCTTACAATGAGCAGTTCTTC.